The 9 T cell receptor beta chains below were found in one sample sequenced in a study of CD8 T cells in Susac syndrome. The RNA input was about 0.5 to 1 ug, and it was reverse transcribed with random hexamers. MiXCR was run by TCRdb on the immunoSEQ multiplex PCR reads, yielding one entry per CDR3 protein. The data hold approximately 190,000 distinct CDR3 sequences, with just under 95% observed a single time. The sequenced sample was CD8+ T cells from PBMCs. These TCRs come from a human donor with Susac syndrome.

This clonotype appeared a single time. V gene TRBV6-5 combines with J gene TRBJ1-4; D gene uncertain. Per germline, CDR1 MNHEY and CDR2 SVGAGI. V dropped 5 bases and J dropped 6 bases, with 10 bases sitting between them. The CDR3 is 13 amino acids. The CDR3 protein is CASSISGYEKLFF. The CDR3 DNA reads as TGTGCCAGCAGTATCTCCGGGTATGAAAAACTGTTTTTT.

The chain has TRBV9 and TRBJ2-5, with TRBD1 matching over 8 bases. Germline-derived CDR1 and CDR2 are SGDLS and YYNGEE. J was trimmed by 4 bases and V by 4 bases; bases with no gene match: 9. The CDR3 is 15 amino acids. CDR3 nucleotides: TGTGCCAGCAGCACCCGACAGGGGCCAGGAGAGACCCAGTACTTC. Its protein is CASSTRQGPGETQYF.

This clonotype has only one observation. The chain uses TRBV20-1 and TRBJ2-1; D unresolved. Trimming cost V 5 bases and J 8 bases, with 19 bases left between them. In germline, CDR1 is DFQATT, CDR2 SNEGSKA (reference sequence). The CDR3 is made up of 14 amino acids. CDR3 sequence: CSAAPRPYQDEQFF. The CDR3 region has the DNA TGCAGTGCTGCCCCTCGACCATACCAGGATGAGCAGTTCTTC.

The chain couples TRBV3-1 to TRBJ1-4; 8 positions match TRBD1. Germline loops: CDR1 LGHDT, CDR2 YNNKEL (reference sequence). Losses at the gene ends were 4 bases for V and 8 bases for J; bases not matched to a gene: 12. This CDR3 comprises 16 residues. The CDR3 region is CASSRGTGQGGEKLFF. The CDR3 DNA reads TGTGCCAGCAGCCGCGGCACAGGACAGGGTGGCGAAAAACTGTTTTTT.

This clonotype was seen a handful of times. The gene calls are TRBV12-3 or TRBV12-4 and TRBJ2-3; D is unclear. The CDR3 length is 11 residues. Trimming took 3 bases from V and 5 from J, leaving 3 bases between them. This chain's CDR3 is CASSFRDTQYF. The DNA for the CDR3 is TGTGCCAGCAGTTTTCGAGATACGCAGTATTTT.

This chain links TRBV27 with TRBJ2-3; D gene uncertain. The V gene's germline CDR1 is MNHEY and CDR2 SMNVEV (reference sequence). This CDR3 contains 11 residues. V lost 8 bases, J lost 2 bases, and 5 bases lay in between. CDR3 amino acids: CASGHTDTQYF. The CDR3 bases are TGTGCCAGCGGGCACACAGATACGCAGTATTTT.

The rearrangement links TRBV5-6 to TRBJ1-5, with a possible D match to TRBD1 (6 bases). Germline V gives CDR1 SGHDT, CDR2 YYEEEE. The ends were cut back, 2 bases at V and 1 base at J, with 10 bases in the middle. The CDR3 loop spans 15 amino acids. CDR3 bases: TGTGCCAGCAGCTTTGGGACAAGAAGCAATCAGCCCCAGCATTTT. Its translation: CASSFGTRSNQPQHF.

This rearrangement joins TRBV5-1 to TRBJ1-6; no definite D call. V was pared by 2 bases and J by 7 bases, with 10 bases between. CDR1 and CDR2 from the germline V gene are SGHRS and YFSETQ. This CDR3 contains 14 residues. CDR3 sequence (DNA): TGCGCCAGCAGCTTTCGGTTTAGGAATTCACCCCTCCACTTT. Translation: CASSFRFRNSPLHF.

The genes are TRBV20-1 and TRBJ1-5; D is ambiguous. The germline V gene has CDR1 DFQATT and CDR2 SNEGSKA (reference sequence). This CDR3 comprises 13 residues. V was pared by 3 bases and J by 5 bases, with 11 bases between. The CDR3 region has the DNA TGCAGTGCTAGGAAAGACGCAGATCAGCCCCAGCATTTT. This encodes CSARKDADQPQHF.